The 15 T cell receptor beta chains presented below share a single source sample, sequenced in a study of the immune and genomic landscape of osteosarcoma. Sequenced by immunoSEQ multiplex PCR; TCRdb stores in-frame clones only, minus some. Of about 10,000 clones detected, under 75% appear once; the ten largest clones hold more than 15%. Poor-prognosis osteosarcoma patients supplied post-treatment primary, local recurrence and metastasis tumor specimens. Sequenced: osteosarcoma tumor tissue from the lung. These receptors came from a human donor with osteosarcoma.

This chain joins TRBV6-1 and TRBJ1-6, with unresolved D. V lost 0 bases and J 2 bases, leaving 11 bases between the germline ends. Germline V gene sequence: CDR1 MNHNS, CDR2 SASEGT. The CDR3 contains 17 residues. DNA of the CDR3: TGTGCCAGCAGTGAAGCGTCGGTTAGGACCTATAATTCACCCCTCCACTTT. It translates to CASSEASVRTYNSPLHF.

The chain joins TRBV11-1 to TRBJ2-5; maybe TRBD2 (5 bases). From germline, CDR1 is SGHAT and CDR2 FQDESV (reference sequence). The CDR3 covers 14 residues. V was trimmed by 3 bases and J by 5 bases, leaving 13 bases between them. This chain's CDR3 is CASSFEGPGETQYF. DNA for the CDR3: TGTGCCAGCAGCTTTGAGGGTCCGGGGGAGACCCAGTACTTC.

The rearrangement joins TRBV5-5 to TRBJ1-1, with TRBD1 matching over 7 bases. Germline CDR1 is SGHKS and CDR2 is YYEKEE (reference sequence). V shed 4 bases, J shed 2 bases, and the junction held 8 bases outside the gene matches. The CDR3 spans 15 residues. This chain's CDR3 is CASSDQGGENTEAFF. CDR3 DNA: TGTGCCAGCAGCGACCAGGGGGGAGAAAACACTGAAGCTTTCTTT. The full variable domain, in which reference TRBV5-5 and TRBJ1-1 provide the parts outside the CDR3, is DAGVTQSPTHLIKTRGQQVTLRCSPISGHKSVSWYQQVLGQGPQFIFQYYEKEERGRGNFPDRFSARQFPNYSSELNVNALLLGDSALYLCASSDQGGENTEAFFGQGTRLTVV.

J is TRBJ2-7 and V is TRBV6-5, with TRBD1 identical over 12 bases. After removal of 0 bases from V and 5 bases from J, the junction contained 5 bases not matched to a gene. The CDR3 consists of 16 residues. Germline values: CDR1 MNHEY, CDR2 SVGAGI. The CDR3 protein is CASSYSAGTGGNEQYF. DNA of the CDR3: TGTGCCAGCAGTTACTCCGCCGGGACAGGGGGCAACGAGCAGTACTTC.

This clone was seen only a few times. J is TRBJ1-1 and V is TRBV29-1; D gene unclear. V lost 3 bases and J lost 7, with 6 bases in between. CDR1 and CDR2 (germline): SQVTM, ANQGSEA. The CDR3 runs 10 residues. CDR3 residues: CSVDSDEAFF. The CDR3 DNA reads TGCAGCGTTGATTCTGATGAAGCTTTCTTT.

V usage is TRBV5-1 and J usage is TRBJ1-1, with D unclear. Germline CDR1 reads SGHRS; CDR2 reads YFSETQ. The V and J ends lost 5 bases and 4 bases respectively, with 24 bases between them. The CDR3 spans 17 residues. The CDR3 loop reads CASRPAWTGLAGTEAFF. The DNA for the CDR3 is TGCGCCAGCAGACCCGCCTGGACGGGATTGGCGGGCACTGAAGCTTTCTTT.

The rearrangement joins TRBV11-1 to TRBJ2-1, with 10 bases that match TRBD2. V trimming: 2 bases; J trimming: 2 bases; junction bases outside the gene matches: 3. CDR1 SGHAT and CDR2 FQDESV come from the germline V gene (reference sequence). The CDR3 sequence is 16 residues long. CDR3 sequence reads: CASSLTGTSAYNEQFF. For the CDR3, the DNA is TGTGCCAGCAGCTTAACCGGGACTAGCGCCTACAATGAGCAGTTCTTC.

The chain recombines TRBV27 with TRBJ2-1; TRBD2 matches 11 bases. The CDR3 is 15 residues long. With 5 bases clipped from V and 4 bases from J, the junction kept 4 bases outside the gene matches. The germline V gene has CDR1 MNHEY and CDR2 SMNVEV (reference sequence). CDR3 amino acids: CASSATSGRYNEQFF. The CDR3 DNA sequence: TGTGCCAGCAGTGCCACTAGCGGGAGATACAATGAGCAGTTCTTC.

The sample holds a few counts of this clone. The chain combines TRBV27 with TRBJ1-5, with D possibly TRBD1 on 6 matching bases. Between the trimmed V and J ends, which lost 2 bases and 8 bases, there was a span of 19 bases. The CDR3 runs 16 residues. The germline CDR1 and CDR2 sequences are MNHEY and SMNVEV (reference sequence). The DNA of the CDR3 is TGTGCCAGCAGTTTAGCCACGGGACACCCGATCAAGCCCCAGCATTTT. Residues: CASSLATGHPIKPQHF.

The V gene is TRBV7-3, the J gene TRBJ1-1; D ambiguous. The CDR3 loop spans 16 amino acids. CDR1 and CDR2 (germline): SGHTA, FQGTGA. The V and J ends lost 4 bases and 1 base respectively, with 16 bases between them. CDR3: CASSSPRPDGNTEAFF. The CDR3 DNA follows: TGTGCCAGCAGCTCCCCAAGGCCCGACGGGAACACTGAAGCTTTCTTT. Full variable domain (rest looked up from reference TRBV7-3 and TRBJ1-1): GAGVSQTPSNKVTEKGKYVELRCDPISGHTALYWYRQSLGQGPEFLIYFQGTGAADDSGLPNDRFFAVRPEGSVSTLKIQRTERGDSAVYLCASSSPRPDGNTEAFFGQGTRLTVV.

The CDR3 sequence: CASSPRTEAYEQYF. The CDR3 DNA reads as TGTGCCAGCAGTCCCCGGACAGAAGCCTACGAGCAGTACTTC. The chain uses TRBV6-6 and TRBJ2-7; D is possibly TRBD1 (6 bases). The CDR3 runs to 14 residues. V dropped 5 bases and J dropped 2 bases, with 13 bases sitting between them. The V gene's germline CDR1 is MNHNY and CDR2 SVGAGI (reference sequence).

The CDR3 DNA follows: TGTGCCAGCAGTTACGTTGGAGAGGCGGACAATGAGCAGTTCTTC. As protein: CASSYVGEADNEQFF. The J gene is TRBJ2-1, the V gene TRBV6-5; D uncertain. The germline V gene has CDR1 MNHEY and CDR2 SVGAGI. The CDR3 length is 15 residues. V was shortened by 2 bases and J by 5 bases, with 13 bases between the two germline ends.

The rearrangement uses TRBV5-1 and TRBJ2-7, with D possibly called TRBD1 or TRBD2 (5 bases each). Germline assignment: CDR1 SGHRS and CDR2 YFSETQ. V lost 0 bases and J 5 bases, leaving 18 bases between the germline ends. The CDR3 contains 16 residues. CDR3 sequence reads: CASSLVGTDRSDEQYF. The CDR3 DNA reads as TGCGCCAGCAGCTTGGTCGGGACCGACCGATCGGACGAGCAGTACTTC.

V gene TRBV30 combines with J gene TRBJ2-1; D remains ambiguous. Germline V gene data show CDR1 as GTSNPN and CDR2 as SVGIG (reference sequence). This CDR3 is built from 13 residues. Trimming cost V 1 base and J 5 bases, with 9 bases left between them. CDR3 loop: CAWSAVVDNEQFF. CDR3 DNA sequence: TGTGCCTGGAGTGCCGTGGTGGACAATGAGCAGTTCTTC.

The CDR3 nucleotides read TGTGCCAGCAGCGTTCGCAGCGGGAGTGACAATGAGCAGTTCTTC. It yields the protein CASSVRSGSDNEQFF. The rearrangement uses TRBV9 and TRBJ2-1; TRBD2 agrees at 8 bases. This CDR3 is 15 amino acids long. V gave up 2 bases and J gave up 5 bases; unmatched junction bases: 6. CDR1 and CDR2 (germline): SGDLS, YYNGEE. Variable domain in full (rest from reference TRBV9 and TRBJ2-1): DSGVTQTPKHLITATGQRVTLRCSPRSGDLSVYWYQQSLDQGLQFLIQYYNGEERAKGNILERFSAQQFPDLHSELNLSSLELGDSALYFCASSVRSGSDNEQFFGPGTRLTVL.